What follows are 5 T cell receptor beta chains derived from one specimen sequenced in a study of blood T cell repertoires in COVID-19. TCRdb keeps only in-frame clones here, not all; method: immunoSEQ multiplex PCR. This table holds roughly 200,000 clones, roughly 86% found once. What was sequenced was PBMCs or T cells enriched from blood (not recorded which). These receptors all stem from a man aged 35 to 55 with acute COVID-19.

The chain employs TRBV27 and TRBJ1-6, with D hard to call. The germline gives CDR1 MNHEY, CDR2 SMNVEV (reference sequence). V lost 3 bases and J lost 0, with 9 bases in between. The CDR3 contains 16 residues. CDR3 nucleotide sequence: TGTGCCAGCAGTTTGGTCCGGAGCTCCTATAATTCACCCCTCCACTTT. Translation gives CASSLVRSSYNSPLHF.

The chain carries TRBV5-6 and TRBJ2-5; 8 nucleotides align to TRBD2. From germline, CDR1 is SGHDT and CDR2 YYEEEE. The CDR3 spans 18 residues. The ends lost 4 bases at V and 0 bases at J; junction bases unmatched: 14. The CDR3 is CASSGLGDPGGYQETQYF. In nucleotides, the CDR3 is TGTGCCAGCAGCGGGTTGGGGGACCCGGGAGGGTACCAAGAGACCCAGTACTTC.

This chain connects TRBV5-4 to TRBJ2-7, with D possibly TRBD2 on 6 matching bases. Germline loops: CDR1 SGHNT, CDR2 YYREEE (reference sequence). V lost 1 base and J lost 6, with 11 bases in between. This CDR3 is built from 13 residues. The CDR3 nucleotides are TGTGCCAGCAGCTTGCTGGGAGGTCCCGAGCAGTACTTC. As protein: CASSLLGGPEQYF.

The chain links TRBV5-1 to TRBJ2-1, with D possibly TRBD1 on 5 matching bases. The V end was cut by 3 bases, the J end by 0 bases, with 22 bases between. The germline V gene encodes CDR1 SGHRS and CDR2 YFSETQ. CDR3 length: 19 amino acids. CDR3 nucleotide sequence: TGCGCCAGCAGCTCTGGGGTGCCCGGACATTTTAGCTCCTACAATGAGCAGTTCTTC. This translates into CASSSGVPGHFSSYNEQFF.

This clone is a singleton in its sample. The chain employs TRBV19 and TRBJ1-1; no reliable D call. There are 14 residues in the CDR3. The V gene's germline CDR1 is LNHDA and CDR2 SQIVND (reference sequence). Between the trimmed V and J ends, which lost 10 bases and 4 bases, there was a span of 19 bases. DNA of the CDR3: TGTGCCACCAAAGGGCCGGGGAGGATCACTGAAGCTTTCTTT. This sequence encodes CATKGPGRITEAFF.